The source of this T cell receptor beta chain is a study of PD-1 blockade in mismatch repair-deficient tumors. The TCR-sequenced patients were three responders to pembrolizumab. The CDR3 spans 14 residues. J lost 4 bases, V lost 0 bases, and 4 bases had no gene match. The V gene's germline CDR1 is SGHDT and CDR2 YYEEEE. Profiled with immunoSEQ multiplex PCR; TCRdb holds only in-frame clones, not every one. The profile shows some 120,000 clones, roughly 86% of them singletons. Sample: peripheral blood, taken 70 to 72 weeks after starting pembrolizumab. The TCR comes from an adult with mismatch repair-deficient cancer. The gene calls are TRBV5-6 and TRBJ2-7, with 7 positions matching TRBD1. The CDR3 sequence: CASSLVGTVYEQYF. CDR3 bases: TGTGCCAGCAGCTTGGTCGGGACAGTTTACGAGCAGTACTTC.